Each of the 3 T cell receptor beta chains below was sequenced from the same sample in a study of cytomegalovirus exposure and HLA in healthy donors (dated by TCRdb to 2015 to 2018). Libraries were built with the immunoSEQ multiplex PCR assay. For the multiplex PCR, a mixture combining 60 forward primers for TCR Vbeta segments and 13 reverse primers for TCR Jbeta segments was used. Sourced from immuneACCESS, this table was stored by TCRdb with only in-frame sequences that have V and J called. A share of the clones is absent; for the studies checked, an unresolved V gene accounts for under half, and the remainder has no known explanation. Within this sample are approximately 190,000 clones, with 82% of them counted one time only. Jointly, the top ten make up roughly 0.098% of the sample. The material sequenced was PBMCs. The receptors originated from a boy aged 2-15 years in good health and CMV-seronegative.

The chain has TRBV2 and TRBJ2-3, with unresolved D. Germline V gives CDR1 SNHLY, CDR2 FYNNEI. Trimming pared 5 bases from V and 5 bases from J, leaving 5 bases between. CDR3 length: 11 amino acids. This CDR3 reads CASSPLDTQYF. In nucleotides, the CDR3 is TGTGCCAGCAGTCCACTAGATACGCAGTATTTT.

V gene TRBV7-2 combines with J gene TRBJ2-3; D perhaps matches TRBD1 (6 bases). The germline V gene has CDR1 SGHTA and CDR2 FQGNSA. Trimming took 5 bases from V and 1 from J, leaving 10 bases between them. This CDR3 is built from 14 residues. The CDR3 protein is CASSPSGGTDTQYF. In DNA form, the CDR3 reads TGTGCCAGCAGCCCCTCAGGGGGCACAGATACGCAGTATTTT.

The V and J genes are TRBV7-8 and TRBJ2-7; 7 bases are a match to TRBD2. Trimming took 4 bases from V and 3 from J; bases not matched to a gene: 12. The CDR3 runs 16 residues. Germline CDR1 is SGHVS and CDR2 is FQNEAQ. CDR3 sequence (DNA): TGTGCCAGCAGCTCCAATGTCGGGGGGACCAACTACGAGCAGTACTTC. Its translation is CASSSNVGGTNYEQYF. The variable domain in full, completed from reference TRBV7-8 and TRBJ2-7, reads GAGVSQSPRYKVAKRGQDVALRCDPISGHVSLFWYQQALGQGPEFLTYFQNEAQLDKSGLPSDRFFAERPEGSVSTLKIQRTQQEDSAVYLCASSSNVGGTNYEQYFGPGTRLTVT.